A selection of T cell receptor beta chains follows, all from one sample in a study of blood T cell repertoires in COVID-19. Clones were sequenced by immunoSEQ multiplex PCR, and TCRdb holds only the in-frame ones, with some missing. There are approximately 200,000 clones in the sample; over 75% occur only once, and over 3.5% lies in the top ten. What was sequenced was PBMCs or T cells enriched from blood (not recorded which). The origin of the receptors is a woman aged 25-40 years who had been exposed to COVID-19. CDR3s include the opening cysteine and the closing phenylalanine or tryptophan.

v_call: TRBV30
cdr3_aa: CAWSAGHNSPLHF

v_call: TRBV20-1
cdr3_aa: CSASFISYEQYF

v_call: TRBV20-1
cdr3_aa: CSASYQYGLNNEQFF

v_call: TRBV2
cdr3_aa: CASSVPLTDTQYF

v_call: TRBV27
cdr3_aa: CASSAKRTSGPYEQYF

v_call: TRBV7-7
cdr3_aa: CASSPLQGTYNEQFF

v_call: TRBV9
cdr3_aa: CASSLGGGVSGEQYF

v_call: TRBV4-1
cdr3_aa: CASSQVEGQGHSPLHF

v_call: TRBV5-1
cdr3_aa: CASSPHYDRVAEAFF

v_call: TRBV15
cdr3_aa: CATSRWEGVEGYTF

v_call: TRBV2
cdr3_aa: CASLLADLSYNEQFF

v_call: TRBV9
cdr3_aa: CASSVVGGGPQETQYF

v_call: TRBV5-1
cdr3_aa: CASSLDGAGGHLAKNIQYF

v_call: TRBV30
cdr3_aa: CAWKGQGLDGYTF

v_call: TRBV10-3
cdr3_aa: CAISASGSSSSYNEQFF

v_call: TRBV19
cdr3_aa: CATKSATGGAGRGYTF

v_call: TRBV6-5
cdr3_aa: CASSRYRNYNYGYTF

v_call: TRBV5-4
cdr3_aa: CASSLDGTGNEKLFF

v_call: TRBV6-5
cdr3_aa: CASTQGISGYTF

v_call: TRBV24-1
cdr3_aa: CATSDLPPRGFNEQFF

v_call: TRBV7-2
cdr3_aa: CASSLARQSYGYTF